The source of this T cell receptor (beta chain) is a study of read filtering for tumor transcriptome and immune sequencing (TCRdb year 2020). For the study in its entirety: The cohort was composed of some 16 male and 13 to 15 female patients, with a mean age of roughly 70 years and an age range of roughly 45 to 90. Using the same bone marrow samples, the study compared TCR repertoires obtained by targeted immune repertoire sequencing with those obtained by bulk whole-transcriptome sequencing. A main aim was a read-filtering strategy for immune repertoire data, specifically whether clonotypes supported by a single read should be removed. Per sample, about 3.5 to 11 million TCR-region mapped reads were obtained with IR-seq, compared with only roughly 80 to 1273 with RNA-seq. After DNase treatment, whole-transcriptome libraries were prepared using the TruSeq RNA Access Library Prep Kit. By revised international staging, 8 or 9 patients were R-ISS I, 16 were R-ISS II and 6 or 7 were R-ISS III.

The Immunoverse kit was used to build TCR libraries from 400 ng RNA, with molecular barcoded adaptors covering alpha/delta and beta/gamma chains. TCR library preparation used the same RNA that went into transcriptome sequencing. An Illumina HiSeq 4000 with 2 x 150 cycles was used to sequence the TCR libraries. In the paper's pipeline: MiXCR aligned TCR reads to human V, D, J and C references and assembled the aligned reads into CDR3 clonotypes, with quality filtering and error correction included. The tcR package in R was used for analysis of clonotype counts and gene usage diversity. Raw mapping reads were checked after the RNA-seq reads had been mapped by STAR aligner version 2.5.3a onto the human GRCh37 genome. To test how sequencing depth affected the clonotypes detected, IR-seq fastq files were randomly downsampled with Seqtk 1.3. TCRdb applied fastp at Q25 and MiXCR to the public reads, then kept only in-frame beta chains. Every entry covers one CDR3 protein and lists the most common genes and DNA from its rows. For this entry, the V and J calls and clone size follow TCRdb and not the study's own pipeline. In all, the sample holds about 93,000 distinct CDR3 sequences, and under 25% of those were seen once. The ten biggest clones cover approximately 10% of the sample.

This clonotype was detected many times. The specificity of this receptor is unknown. The sample holds no much larger clone one base away, and base qualities are not on file. Taken from the germline V gene (reference sequence), the CDR1 and CDR2 loops are DFQATT and SNEGSKA. V loses 4 bases at its end and J loses 4 bases; junction bases beyond the gene matches: 7. Spanning cysteine to phenylalanine, the CDR3 consists of 14 amino acids. Only CDR3 DNA remains: 42 bases, in frame from the first base. Bone marrow was sampled from every patient at the time of active disease. Ficoll-Hypaque density gradient centrifugation was used to isolate bone marrow mononuclear cells. To remove myeloma plasma cells, the cells were labeled with CD138 magnetic microbeads on a MACS separator, and CD138-negative cells were then collected by negative selection. Purity of the isolated cells was checked by flow cytometry on an Attune NxT using CD138 antibodies. TRIzol reagent was used to extract total RNA, and a NanoDrop spectrophotometer was used to quantify the extracted RNA. Paired RNA-seq and IR-seq were performed on each patient's CD138-negative bone marrow sample.

Broad study findings and their caveats: Clonotypes were captured by IR-seq at much higher depth and more reliably than by RNA-seq, and smaller IR-seq throughput was sufficient for identification of most shared clonotypes. Removing single-read clonotypes increased the correlation between IR-seq and RNA-seq shared clonotype proportions. Single-read clonotypes made up 80% to 90% of clonotypes but only approximately 3.7% of total reads in IR-seq, compared with just under 75% of clonotypes and roughly 40% of reads in RNA-seq. The sorted CD138-negative fraction was composed of a mixed bone marrow immune population rather than of purified T cells.

The receptor's source is a donor aged 40 or over with multiple myeloma. The chain employs TRBV20-1 and TRBJ2-5, with 9 central nucleotides matching TRBD1. The specimen was a population of CD138-negative cells sorted from bone marrow. In light of the paper, this sample's cell subset or site label describes: bone marrow mononuclear cells depleted of CD138+ plasma/myeloma cells by negative magnetic selection. Here is the DNA: TGCAGTGCTATTGGGACAGGGTTCGGAGAGACCCAGTACTTC. It translates to CSAIGTGFGETQYF.